This T cell receptor (beta chain) came from a study of cytomegalovirus exposure and HLA in healthy donors. On the study more broadly: When 350 to 400 donors were genotyped, approximately 80% of them were found to fall in the Caucasian-associated ancestry cluster.

Only a few counts were recorded for this clone. With 60 Vbeta and 13 Jbeta primers, the PCR was carried out. TCRdb's table, derived via immunoSEQ multiplex PCR, lists solely in-frame clones and lacks some. Of roughly 200,000 clones in the sample, roughly four fifths were seen once. What was sequenced was PBMCs. This TCR was sampled from a woman between 25 and 40 years old in good health and CMV-seropositive.

The chain's CDR3 is CASSLGGTGVGEQYF. The CDR3 region has the DNA TGTGCCAGCAGCTTAGGAGGGACAGGGGTGGGGGAGCAGTACTTC. The chain has TRBV7-9 and TRBJ2-7; 10 bases line up with TRBD1. Germline V CDR1 and CDR2: SEHNR, FQNEAQ (reference sequence). The CDR3 covers 15 residues. Trimming cost V 1 base and J 7 bases; bases outside gene matches: 7. Full variable domain (rest looked up from reference TRBV7-9 and TRBJ2-7): DTGVSQNPRHKITKRGQNVTFRCDPISEHNRLYWYRQTLGQGPEFLTYFQNEAQLEKSRLLSDRFSAERPKGSFSTLEIQRTEQGDSAMYLCASSLGGTGVGEQYFGPGTRLTVT.